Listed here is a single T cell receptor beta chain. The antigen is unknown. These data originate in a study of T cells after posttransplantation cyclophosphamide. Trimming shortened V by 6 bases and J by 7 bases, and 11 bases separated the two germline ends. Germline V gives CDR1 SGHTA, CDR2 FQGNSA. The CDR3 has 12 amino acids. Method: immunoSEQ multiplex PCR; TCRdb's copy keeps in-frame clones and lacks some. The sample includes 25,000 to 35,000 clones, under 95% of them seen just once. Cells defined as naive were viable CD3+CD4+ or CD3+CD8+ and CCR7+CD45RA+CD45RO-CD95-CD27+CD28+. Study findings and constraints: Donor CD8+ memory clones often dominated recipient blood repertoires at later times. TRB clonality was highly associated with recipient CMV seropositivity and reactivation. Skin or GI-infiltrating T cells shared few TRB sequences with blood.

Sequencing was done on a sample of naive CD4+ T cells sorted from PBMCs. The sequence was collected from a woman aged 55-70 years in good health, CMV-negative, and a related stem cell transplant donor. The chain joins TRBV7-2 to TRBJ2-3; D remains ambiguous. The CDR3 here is CASRQTQHTQYF. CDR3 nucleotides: TGTGCCAGCAGACAGACCCAACATACGCAGTATTTT.